This entry lists 30 T cell receptor beta chains sequenced from one sample in a study of T cells in Graves' hyperthyroidism and ophthalmopathy (dated by TCRdb to between 2018 and 2021). Library preparation employed multiplex PCR. These reads were obtained on an Illumina HiSeq 2000. TCR beta CDR3 regions were amplified from RNA transcripts. The first round of RT-PCR for the TCR CDR3 was performed with the HTBI primer set and the Qiagen OneStep RT-PCR kit. TCRdb applied fastp at Q25 and MiXCR to the public reads, then kept only in-frame beta chains. Every distinct CDR3 protein forms one entry, paired with its most common genes and DNA. The sample table lists about 640,000 distinct CDR3 sequences, about 14% of them with a count of one. Together, the top ten hold around 13% of the sample. The source material was blood. These receptors were taken from a woman aged 45-60 years with Graves' ophthalmopathy.

In its sample, this clonotype was seen many times. The chain uses TRBV20-1 and TRBJ1-1, with D hard to call. Germline V CDR1 and CDR2: DFQATT, SNEGSKA (reference sequence). Trimming removed 0 bases from V and 0 bases from J, with 2 bases in between. The CDR3 is made up of 12 amino acids. The CDR3 DNA follows: TGCAGTGCTAGAGAGGTGAACACTGAAGCTTTCTTT. Its translation is CSAREVNTEAFF.

This clonotype was found a few times. With a much larger clone just one base away, this may be a read error. The chain couples TRBV28 to TRBJ2-2; TRBD1 or TRBD2 may be the D gene (5 bases each). This CDR3 is built from 16 residues. The germline gives CDR1 MDHEN, CDR2 SYDVKM. Trimming left V 5 bases short and J 1 base short, with 14 bases between. CDR3 in amino acids: CASSAGMTENTGELFF. The CDR3 region has the DNA TGTGCCAGCAGTGCCGGGATGACAGAGAACACCGGGGAGCTGTTTTTT. The full variable domain, completed using reference TRBV28 and TRBJ2-2, is DVKVTQSSRYLVKRTGEKVFLECVQDMDHENMFWYRQDPGLGLRLIYFSYDVKMKEKGDIPEGYSVSREKKERFSLILESASTNQTSMYLCASSAGMTENTGELFFGEGSRLTVL.

The chain combines TRBV24-1 with TRBJ2-2; weak D call: TRBD1 (5 bases). This CDR3 is built from 16 residues. Germline loops: CDR1 KGHDR, CDR2 SFDVKD. The ends were cut back, 0 bases at V and 5 bases at J, with 12 bases in the middle. CDR3 in DNA: TGTGCCACCAGTGATTTGGGGCAGGGCTATACCGGGGAGCTGTTTTTT. Its translation is CATSDLGQGYTGELFF.

This chain uses TRBV9 with TRBJ1-2; 8 bases line up with TRBD1. V gave up 1 base and J gave up 8 bases; unmatched junction bases: 4. This CDR3 has 13 residues. Germline V gene lookup returns CDR1 SGDLS and CDR2 YYNGEE. The CDR3 sequence: CASSVRPGGGYTF. The CDR3 DNA follows: TGTGCCAGCAGCGTACGTCCAGGGGGCGGCTACACCTTC.

This clonotype showed up many times. V and J are TRBV24-1 and TRBJ2-1; the match to TRBD2 covers 15 bases. Germline trimming cut 5 bases from V and 4 bases from J; bases unmatched to any gene: 2. CDR3 size: 16 residues. The germline gives CDR1 KGHDR, CDR2 SFDVKD. DNA for the CDR3: TGTGCCACCAGTGGGACTAGCGGGAGGGGATACAATGAGCAGTTCTTC. This codes for CATSGTSGRGYNEQFF.

By share of the sample, this clonotype is medium-sized. The chain couples TRBV28 to TRBJ2-3; 10 bases match TRBD2. V gave up 5 bases and J gave up 4 bases; unmatched junction bases: 9. CDR1 and CDR2 from the germline V gene are MDHEN and SYDVKM. This CDR3 region has 16 residues. The CDR3 sequence is CASSRIAGGDADTQYF. CDR3 nucleotide sequence: TGTGCCAGCAGTCGAATAGCGGGAGGTGACGCAGATACGCAGTATTTT.

This clonotype has a count of ten or more. The rearrangement joins TRBV6-1 to TRBJ2-7; D ambiguous. Trimming cost V 6 bases and J 0 bases, with 12 bases left between them. This CDR3 contains 14 residues. The germline gives CDR1 MNHNS, CDR2 SASEGT. CDR3 protein: CASRPPLSSYEQYF. Written as DNA, the CDR3 is TGTGCCAGCAGACCCCCTCTGAGCTCCTACGAGCAGTACTTC.

The chain carries TRBV7-9 and TRBJ2-3; D is unclear. Trimming removed 2 bases at V and 0 bases at J, with 9 bases between. The germline gives CDR1 SEHNR, CDR2 FQNEAQ (reference sequence). The CDR3 loop spans 15 amino acids. The CDR3, as DNA: TGTGCCAGCAGCTTAAACCCGGCAAGCACAGATACGCAGTATTTT. The encoded protein is CASSLNPASTDTQYF.

This clonotype was seen only a few times. The rearrangement uses TRBV4-3 and TRBJ2-2; 13 nucleotides line up with TRBD2. V lost 5 bases and J lost 2; bases outside the gene matches: 5. CDR3 length: 17 amino acids. Germline CDR1 is LGHNA and CDR2 is YSLEER. The CDR3 loop reads CASSLGTSGTNTGELFF. In DNA form, the CDR3 reads TGCGCCAGCAGCTTAGGGACTAGCGGGACTAACACCGGGGAGCTGTTTTTT.

This clonotype was seen only a few times. The chain carries TRBV6-1 and TRBJ1-6; D is uncertain. Trimming removed 8 bases from V and 6 bases from J, with 14 bases in between. Germline lookup yields CDR1 MNHNS and CDR2 SASEGT. There are 14 residues in the CDR3. This CDR3 is CASSDLGGNSPLHF. The CDR3 region has the DNA TGTGCCAGCTCAGACCTGGGCGGTAATTCACCCCTCCACTTT.

This clonotype has ten or more counts. CDR3 residues: CASSLWGGGGTIIHNEQFF. CDR3 DNA: TGTGCCAGCAGTTTATGGGGGGGTGGCGGGACTATCATCCACAATGAGCAGTTCTTC. The V gene is TRBV28, the J gene TRBJ2-1, with TRBD2 matching 7 bases. This CDR3 comprises 19 residues. Trimming took 0 bases from V and 5 from J; bases not matched to a gene: 16. Germline loops: CDR1 MDHEN, CDR2 SYDVKM.

This clonotype appeared many times. V gene TRBV10-3 combines with J gene TRBJ2-7; TRBD1 agrees at 7 bases. The junction had 6 bases not matched to a gene; V was cut back by 6 bases and J by 4 bases. The CDR3 runs 13 residues. CDR1 and CDR2 from the germline V gene are ENHRY and SYGVKD. The CDR3 sequence: CAISVDRDYEQYF. CDR3 nucleotides: TGTGCCATCAGCGTCGACAGGGATTACGAGCAGTACTTC.

This clonotype occurred a few times. The chain has TRBV9 and TRBJ2-1; D unclear. Trimming left V 7 bases short and J 10 bases short, with 6 bases between. Germline-derived CDR1 and CDR2 are SGDLS and YYNGEE. This CDR3 has 9 amino acids. CDR3 in amino acids: CASGVEQFF. In DNA form, the CDR3 reads TGTGCCAGCGGGGTGGAGCAGTTCTTC.

The table lists this clonotype with many counts. The chain joins TRBV28 to TRBJ2-2; the D gene is possibly TRBD2 (7 bases). The V gene's germline CDR1 is MDHEN and CDR2 SYDVKM. V lost 3 bases and J lost 3, with 11 bases in between. CDR3 size: 15 residues. The CDR3 is CASSLGGPYTGELFF. In nucleotides, the CDR3 is TGTGCCAGCAGTTTGGGGGGGCCTTACACCGGGGAGCTGTTTTTT.

This clonotype was picked up many times. The chain uses TRBV12-5 and TRBJ1-4; 9 nucleotides align to TRBD1. The CDR3 is 16 residues long. The germline V gene has CDR1 LGHNT and CDR2 FRNRAP. V was pared by 2 bases and J by 7 bases, with 8 bases of the junction left unmatched. The DNA of the CDR3 is TGTGCTAGTGGTTTGCCTACAGGGGGCTTTGTTGAAAAACTGTTTTTT. Amino acid sequence: CASGLPTGGFVEKLFF.

This clonotype has ten or more counts. This chain links TRBV5-8 with TRBJ2-3, with 9 nucleotides matching TRBD1. V shed 4 bases, J shed 2 bases, and the junction held 2 bases outside the gene matches. Germline V gene sequence: CDR1 SGHTS, CDR2 YDEGEE. The CDR3 runs to 14 residues. The CDR3 coding sequence is TGTGCCAGCAGCAGGGACAGGGCCACAGATACGCAGTATTTT. Its translation: CASSRDRATDTQYF.

The chain combines TRBV4-3 with TRBJ1-1; D call uncertain. Germline lookup yields CDR1 LGHNA and CDR2 YSLEER. The CDR3 contains 12 residues. V was shortened by 0 bases and J by 9 bases, with 8 bases between the two germline ends. The CDR3 sequence: CASSQDTGKAFF. In DNA form, the CDR3 reads TGCGCCAGCAGCCAAGATACCGGAAAAGCTTTCTTT.

This clonotype was detected ten times or more. The chain employs TRBV7-8 and TRBJ2-3; possible D gene TRBD1, 5 bases. The CDR3 loop spans 14 amino acids. Germline lookup yields CDR1 SGHVS and CDR2 FQNEAQ. Trimming took 1 base from V and 5 from J, leaving 10 bases between them. The CDR3 sequence: CASSLGTGVDTQYF. CDR3 bases: TGTGCCAGCAGCTTAGGTACAGGAGTAGATACGCAGTATTTT.

This clonotype came up a few times. J is TRBJ2-3 and V is TRBV6-2 or TRBV6-3; D unresolved. CDR3 length equals 15 residues. CDR1 and CDR2 (germline): MNHEY, SVGEGT. The germline V and J ends were trimmed by 0 bases and 1 base, with 8 bases remaining between them. CDR3 region: CASSYSGLGTDTQYF. CDR3 DNA sequence: TGTGCCAGCAGTTACTCGGGATTGGGCACAGATACGCAGTATTTT.

This clonotype was detected many times. The genes are TRBV13 and TRBJ2-2; the match to TRBD2 covers 10 bases. The germline V gene has CDR1 PRHDT and CDR2 FYEKMQ (reference sequence). The CDR3 is 20 amino acids. The V and J ends lost 5 bases and 5 bases, in that order; junction bases with no gene match: 20. The CDR3 sequence is CASSLNEGTSVPLGTGELFF. As DNA, the CDR3 is TGTGCCAGCAGCCTCAACGAAGGGACTAGCGTCCCGCTGGGGACCGGGGAGCTGTTTTTT.

This clonotype was counted ten times or more. The chain is built from TRBV9 and TRBJ2-7, with a possible D match to TRBD1 (5 bases). The CDR3 is made up of 13 amino acids. CDR1 SGDLS and CDR2 YYNGEE come from the germline V gene. The V end lost 2 bases, the J end lost 3 bases, and 9 bases lay between the germline ends. The CDR3 DNA is TGTGCCAGCAGCGTTACAGGAAACTACGAGCAGTACTTC. It translates to CASSVTGNYEQYF.

This clonotype was observed at least ten times. V and J are TRBV28 and TRBJ2-5; D unclear. V was clipped by 3 bases and J by 2 bases, with 10 bases between them. Looked up from germline, CDR1 is MDHEN and CDR2 is SYDVKM. CDR3 length equals 14 residues. The CDR3 spells CASSFPEEQETQYF. The CDR3, as DNA: TGTGCCAGCAGTTTTCCCGAGGAACAAGAGACCCAGTACTTC.

In this sample, this clonotype turned up many times. This chain connects TRBV18 to TRBJ2-2; TRBD2 matches at 9 bases. There are 16 residues in the CDR3. CDR1 KGHSH and CDR2 LQKENI come from the germline V gene. The J segment lost 1 base and the V segment lost 8 bases, leaving 8 bases of the junction unmatched. CDR3 bases: TGTGCCAGCCCTAAAATAGCGGGAGTGAACACCGGGGAGCTGTTTTTT. Translated, it gives CASPKIAGVNTGELFF.

In its sample, this clonotype was seen many times. The chain couples TRBV27 to TRBJ2-7; 10 bases match TRBD2. The CDR3 covers 15 residues. Trimming removed 5 bases from V and 6 bases from J; junction bases left unmatched: 10. Germline loops: CDR1 MNHEY, CDR2 SMNVEV (reference sequence). Here the CDR3 reads CASSGPAGGPFEQYF. The DNA of the CDR3 is TGTGCCAGCAGTGGACCAGCGGGAGGGCCTTTCGAGCAGTACTTC.

This clonotype showed up just a few times. The CDR3 sequence: CASSMTPNEQFF. In DNA, the CDR3 is TGTGCCAGTAGTATGACCCCCAATGAGCAGTTCTTC. V gene TRBV19 combines with J gene TRBJ2-1; D not resolved. The CDR3 contains 12 residues. Germline CDR1 is LNHDA and CDR2 is SQIVND (reference sequence). Trimming cost V 3 bases and J 6 bases, with 6 bases left between them.

The genes are TRBV4-3 and TRBJ2-4; 8 positions agree with TRBD1. This CDR3 is 17 amino acids long. The germline CDR1 and CDR2 sequences are LGHNA and YSLEER. The V and J ends lost 1 base and 1 base, in that order; junction bases with no gene match: 6. The CDR3 sequence is CASSQGPGGFAKNIQYF. The CDR3 DNA sequence: TGCGCCAGCAGCCAAGGACCAGGGGGCTTTGCCAAAAACATTCAGTACTTC.

This clonotype appeared a few times. This chain joins TRBV6-1 and TRBJ2-3; unclear D gene. The CDR3 runs 14 residues. V shed 4 bases and J shed 2 bases, with 10 bases lying between them. CDR1 is MNHNS, CDR2 SASEGT, per germline. The CDR3 nucleotides read TGTGCCAGCAGTGCAATGTCAGTCACAGATACGCAGTATTTT. Its protein product is CASSAMSVTDTQYF.

J is TRBJ2-7 and V is TRBV4-2, with D hard to call. CDR3 length: 13 amino acids. V lost 0 bases and J 5 bases, leaving 8 bases between the germline ends. From germline, CDR1 is LGHNA and CDR2 YNFKEQ. The CDR3 region is CASSQDQRNEQYF. The CDR3 coding sequence is TGTGCCAGCAGCCAAGATCAAAGAAACGAGCAGTACTTC.

This clonotype has at least ten counts. This chain links TRBV7-9 with TRBJ1-1; TRBD1 is a possible D gene (6 bases). Germline CDR1 is SEHNR and CDR2 is FQNEAQ (reference sequence). This CDR3 comprises 12 residues. V gave up 5 bases and J gave up 11 bases, with 15 bases separating them. The CDR3: CASSPLTGTAFF. For the CDR3, the DNA is TGTGCCAGCAGCCCTTTAACAGGGACGGCTTTCTTT.

Turning to this clonotype: This could be a read error, since a much larger clone is one nucleotide away. This chain joins TRBV30 and TRBJ2-6; D unresolved. The germline gives CDR1 GTSNPN, CDR2 SVGIG (reference sequence). This CDR3 is 15 amino acids long. The CDR3 loop is CAWSGLGAGTNVLTF. In DNA form, the CDR3 reads TGTGCCTGGAGTGGTTTAGGCGCTGGGACCAACGTCCTGACTTTC.